This T cell receptor beta chain was retrieved from a study of blood T cell repertoires in COVID-19. As for the study in general: Sites across the United States, Italy and Spain contributed samples from acute and convalescent COVID-19. T cells, B-cell-depleted T cells, or PBMCs provided the cDNA or gDNA that served as material.

Original processing methods: Amplification with reference gene primers provided the estimates of nucleated cell counts. The repertoire was sequenced with immunoSEQ multiplex PCR; TCRdb's copy has only in-frame clones and lacks some. V and J calls plus clone size are reproduced from that table; the DNA served to infer D and trimming. The data show fewer than 20,000 clones, roughly 90% seen once. Germline loops: CDR1 SGDLS, CDR2 YYNGEE. Trimming removed 4 bases from V and 6 bases from J, with 7 bases in between. This CDR3 has 12 residues. The chain uses TRBV9 and TRBJ2-2; D gene ambiguous. The sequenced sample consisted of peripheral blood. This clonotype originated in a human donor in a cohort sampled during active COVID-19. The donor label of this sample is uncertain. The CDR3 nucleotides read TGTGCCAGCAGCCTTCAGGCCGGGGAGCTGTTTTTT. Translation gives CASSLQAGELFF.